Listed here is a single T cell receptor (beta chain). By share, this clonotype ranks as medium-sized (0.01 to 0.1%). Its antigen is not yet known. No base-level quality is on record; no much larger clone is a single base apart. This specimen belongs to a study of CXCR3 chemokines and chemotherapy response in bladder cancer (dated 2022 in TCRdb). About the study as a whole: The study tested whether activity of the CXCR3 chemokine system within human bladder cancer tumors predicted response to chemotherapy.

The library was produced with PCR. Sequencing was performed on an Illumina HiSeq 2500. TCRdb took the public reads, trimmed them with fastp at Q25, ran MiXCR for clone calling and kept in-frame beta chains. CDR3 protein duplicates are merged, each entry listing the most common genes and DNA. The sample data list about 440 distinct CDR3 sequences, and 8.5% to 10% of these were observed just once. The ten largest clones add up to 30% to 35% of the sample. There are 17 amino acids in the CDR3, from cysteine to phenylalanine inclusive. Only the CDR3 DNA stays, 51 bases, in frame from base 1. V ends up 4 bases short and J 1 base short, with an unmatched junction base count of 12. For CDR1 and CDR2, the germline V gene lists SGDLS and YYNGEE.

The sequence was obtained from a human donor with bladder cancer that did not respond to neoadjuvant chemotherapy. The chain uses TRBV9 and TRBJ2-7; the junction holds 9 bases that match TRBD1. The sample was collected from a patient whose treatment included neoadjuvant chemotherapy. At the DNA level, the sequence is TGTGCCAGCAGCCCATATACCGGGACAGGGTTATCCTACGAGCAGTACTTC. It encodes CASSPYTGTGLSYEQYF.